These 10 T cell receptor beta chains originate from one sample sequenced in a study of HIV-infected patients and healthy controls (dated by TCRdb to 2013 to 2014). Library construction relied on 5' RACE. The sample was run on an Illumina MiSeq. The public reads were run again by TCRdb, first through fastp at Q25 and then through MiXCR, and only productive beta chains were kept. Rows with one shared CDR3 protein collapse into an entry with the most common genes and DNA. The sample contains about 67,000 distinct CDR3 sequences, about 16% of them found a single time. The top ten hold around 6% of the sample. The material sequenced was CD4+ T cells from blood. These receptors were obtained from a human donor in good health.

V gene TRBV20-1 combines with J gene TRBJ2-5; D might be TRBD2 (6 bases). CDR1 and CDR2 (germline): DFQATT, SNEGSKA (reference sequence). V was cut by 3 bases and J by 2 bases, with 22 bases left in between. The CDR3 consists of 17 residues. The DNA for the CDR3 is TGCAGTGCTAGTTATGCACCGCCCGGGAGTATACAAGAGACCCAGTACTTC. It is translated as CSASYAPPGSIQETQYF.

V and J are TRBV6-2 or TRBV6-3 and TRBJ2-3; either TRBD1 or TRBD2 may fit D (5 bases each). Germline CDR1 is MNHEY and CDR2 is SVGEGT. The CDR3 is 16 residues long. V lost 7 bases and J lost 0, with 17 bases in between. CDR3 amino acids: CASTLGTGTSTDTQYF. The CDR3 DNA is TGTGCCAGCACCCTAGGGACCGGGACGAGCACAGATACGCAGTATTTT.

This clonotype was detected ten times or more. The chain has TRBV4-2 and TRBJ2-1; 9 bases fit TRBD2. V gave up 0 bases and J gave up 3 bases; unmatched junction bases: 6. CDR1 is LGHNA and CDR2 is YNFKEQ in the germline V gene. This CDR3 spans 17 amino acids. CDR3 in amino acids: CASSQDQASGDYNEQFF. The CDR3 bases are TGTGCCAGCAGCCAAGATCAAGCTAGCGGGGACTACAATGAGCAGTTCTTC.

This clonotype was recorded a few times. The chain uses TRBV5-5 and TRBJ1-4; the D gene is possibly TRBD1 (5 bases). V was trimmed by 4 bases and J by 0 bases, leaving 10 bases between them. Germline V gene sequence: CDR1 SGHKS, CDR2 YYEKEE (reference sequence). This CDR3 contains 15 residues. The CDR3 here is CASSPTVATNEKLFF. The CDR3 nucleotides are TGTGCCAGCAGCCCGACAGTTGCAACTAATGAAAAACTGTTTTTT.

This clonotype was seen many times. The J gene is TRBJ1-5, the V gene TRBV6-6, with unresolved D. Deletions cut 7 bases from V and 3 bases from J, with 1 base between. CDR3 length: 10 amino acids. Germline loops: CDR1 MNHNY, CDR2 SVGAGI (reference sequence). CDR3 protein: CASNNQPQHF. The DNA of the CDR3 is TGTGCCAGCAACAATCAGCCCCAGCATTTT.

The chain recombines TRBV20-1 with TRBJ2-4; D is perhaps TRBD1 (5 bases). The CDR3 contains 16 residues. Germline-derived CDR1 and CDR2 are DFQATT and SNEGSKA (reference sequence). V lost 0 bases and J 0 bases, leaving 12 bases between the germline ends. For the CDR3, the DNA is TGCAGTGCTAGAGATTTAAGGGGTCAAGCCAAAAACATTCAGTACTTC. Encoded protein: CSARDLRGQAKNIQYF.

This chain connects TRBV7-6 to TRBJ1-1; TRBD1 matches 7 bases. The germline V gene has CDR1 SGHVS and CDR2 FNYEAQ. The CDR3 has 16 amino acids. Trimming took 4 bases from V and 3 from J; bases not matched to a gene: 11. CDR3 bases: TGTGCCAGCAGCTCCGGGGTGGGCAGGGGGGACACTGAAGCTTTCTTT. This encodes CASSSGVGRGDTEAFF.

This chain uses TRBV6-1 with TRBJ1-5, with 8 positions matching TRBD1. CDR1 is MNHNS, CDR2 SASEGT, per germline. V trimming: 6 bases; J trimming: 3 bases; junction bases outside the gene matches: 13. The CDR3 spans 17 residues. CDR3 amino acids: CASRDTGGSASNQPQHF. CDR3 DNA: TGTGCCAGCAGAGACACAGGGGGATCGGCGTCCAATCAGCCCCAGCATTTT.

This clonotype has a count of ten or more. The V call is TRBV6-2 or TRBV6-3, the J call TRBJ1-5; 9 nucleotides align to TRBD1. Trimming took 6 bases from V and 1 from J; bases not matched to a gene: 13. The CDR3 covers 18 residues. Germline loops: CDR1 MNHEY, CDR2 SVGEGT. CDR3 region: CASSSGDRGALSNQPQHF. In DNA form, the CDR3 reads TGTGCCAGCAGCTCCGGCGACAGGGGGGCCTTGAGCAATCAGCCCCAGCATTTT.

The chain couples TRBV6-2 or TRBV6-3 to TRBJ1-5, with TRBD1 matching 12 bases. CDR1 is MNHEY and CDR2 is SVGEGT in the germline V gene. The CDR3 is 18 residues long. Trimming at V came to 9 bases and at J to 0 bases, leaving 12 bases not matched to a gene. The CDR3 spells CASNTGTGGRYSNQPQHF. The CDR3 nucleotides read TGTGCCAGTAACACCGGGACAGGGGGCCGTTATAGCAATCAGCCCCAGCATTTT.